This paragraph reports one T cell receptor (beta chain). This clone was detected only once. Its antigen is not yet known. Base qualities are not at hand, and no much larger clone is one base apart. The method behind the library was the immunoSEQ multiplex PCR assay. For the multiplex PCR, a mixture combining 60 forward primers for TCR Vbeta segments and 13 reverse primers for TCR Jbeta segments was used. A multiplex PCR assay on genomic DNA amplified the CDR3 region of rearranged TCR beta genes. The amplified TCR beta libraries were sequenced on the Illumina HiSeq System as 87-base-pair reads. On the study's bioinformatics: Across the 700 or so repertoires, a later analysis counted some 80 million unique TCR beta chains, roughly 11 million of which were shared by at least two donors. Raw reads were error-corrected and collapsed into unique sequences with a nearest-neighbor algorithm that merged closely related sequences to remove PCR and sequencing errors. V, D and J gene segments were assigned by aligning CDR3 sequences to IMGT reference sequences. For a sequence to be retained, at least a six-nucleotide match to both a V gene segment and a J gene segment was required. A rearrangement counted as productive if the CDR3 had no stop codons and remained in frame with V and J, and every other rearrangement counted as non-productive. CDR3 was defined according to IMGT convention as the region running from the second conserved V-encoded cysteine to the conserved J-encoded phenylalanine. The earlier analysis of about 590 of the donors excluded sequences that lacked an unambiguous match to a single V gene segment. An earlier analysis of a few hundred of the donors called V segments functional above 56.7% productive rearrangements and segregating when the between-donor standard deviation exceeded 5%. A statistical classification framework was built to diagnose cytomegalovirus status from the catalog of TCR beta chain sequences. V and J gene assignment, in a later analysis, came from comparing TCR nucleotide sequences with IMGT/GENE-DB human TR gene sequences. In a later analysis, CDR3 sequences and most-parsimonious VDJ recombination scenarios were assigned using the TCRdist pipeline. In a later analysis, each TCR beta chain was defined by its CDR3 amino acid sequence together with its V-gene family, and reads without a unique V-gene family were excluded. A later analysis removed several hundred highly shared, low-generation-probability nucleotide sequences to deal with suspected cross-contamination and a sequencing artifact. A later analysis calculated a clonal expansion index for each public chain from normalized within-repertoire ranks of inferred template counts. In a later analysis, generation probabilities were computed with a VDJ recombination model fitted to out-of-frame rearrangements, and the resulting probabilities were checked against IGoR. Hypergeometric tests were used in a later analysis to score TCR-TCR, TCR-HLA and TCR-CMV co-occurrence, with a repertoire-size bias correction applied to the TCR pairs. False discovery rates were estimated in a later analysis by permuting HLA or CMV assignments 20 times. In a later analysis, co-occurring TCRs were grouped with DBSCAN, and TCRdist sequence similarity was added when clustering was performed within HLA-allele-positive subsets. Repertoires with fewer than 30,000 or more than 120,000 public chains were left out of co-occurrence clustering, as were five repertoires with anomalous nucleotide sharing. TCRdb stores this immuneACCESS table with in-frame sequences only. Part of the clones is absent; in the studies checked, under half of the shortfall reflects unresolved V genes, and no reason is known for the rest. The D gene and trimming were derived from the DNA, and the V and J assignments and clone size from that table. Within this sample are 90,000 to 110,000 clones, with just under 70% of them counted one time only. Approximately 5.5% of the sample rests with the top ten.

The cohort comprised more than 550 healthy bone marrow donors. At the time of sampling, all cohort members were nominally healthy, though unrecorded immune exposures were likely present. The donor tested CMV seropositive, placing the donor among the 290 or so seropositive members of the cohort. Every donor gave a peripheral blood sample, and the peripheral blood mononuclear cells from that sample were used for TCR beta sequencing. Genomic DNA was extracted from the blood cell samples with the Qiagen DNeasy Blood Extraction Kit. The data originate from a study of cytomegalovirus exposure and HLA in healthy donors (dated by TCRdb to 2016 to 2017). For the study in its entirety: An earlier analysis of some 500 of the donors reported 250 to 350 Gb of sequence data and 120 million or so unique TCR beta sequences from 150 million to 200 million T cells. The number of typed donors differed by locus: about 620-640 for A, B, C, DRB1 and DQB1; 500 to 550 for DQA1; around 610 for DPA1; and about 470 for DPB1. A later genetic analysis used genome-wide SNP genotypes for about 65% of the 666 donors, treating that subset as a discovery cohort. The study aimed to test whether signatures of past pathogen exposure could be identified by cataloging public T cell receptors. Class I and class II HLA loci were covered by the typing at four-digit resolution. Among the approximately 400 genotyped donors, roughly 80% belonged to the genetic ancestry cluster associated with self-reported Caucasian donors. The study profiled the T cell repertoires of hundreds of subjects by immunosequencing and related them to cytomegalovirus serostatus. The later analysis used no new phenotypic data to find candidate immune exposures, relying instead on TCR beta sequences and their occurrence across donors. In a later analysis, previously published TCR beta repertoires from 550 to 700 donors were re-analyzed and high-resolution HLA genotyping was added so that TCR occurrence patterns could be studied. The study combined high-throughput TCR immunosequencing, statistical association of individual TCRs with disease status, and machine learning to predict cytomegalovirus infection status. Besides the first cohort of around 670 subjects, a separate validation cohort made up of over 100 different subjects was used. Donor age, sex, ethnicity and CMV serostatus were collected together with the repertoire data. All discovery cohort repertoires had been generated on a single sequencing platform. In an earlier analysis of about 590 of the donors, high-throughput TCR beta sequencing was used to judge whether each TCR beta V gene segment behaved as functional or pseudogenic. On average, 235,054 unique TCR beta nucleotide sequences were sequenced per donor among roughly 430 genotyped donors of the cohort, with around 19% of those sequences being non-productive. Roughly 300 gigabases of sequencing data and approximately 85 million unique TCR sequences were included in an early release covering roughly 700 HLA-typed donors. Roughly 5 DR-DQ haplotypes were handled as single units for association and clustering, since linkage in the cohort was strong.

General findings and caveats noted by the study authors: When HLA alleles, especially DR and DQ, strongly co-occurred, attributing TCR associations to individual alleles was difficult. The only immune exposure information available for the cohort was CMV serostatus. It was suggested by the authors that the approach could potentially be generalized to other disease states and immunological phenotypes. Because the 87-base-pair reads could not distinguish some IMGT-functional V segments, including TRBV6-2 and TRBV6-3, those segments were excluded. In both the original and validation cohorts, the classifier was reported to diagnose cytomegalovirus status with high specificity and sensitivity. Correlated functional status among segregating V segments might reflect linkage disequilibrium, but an unknown experimental factor could not be ruled out. A later genetic analysis associated a missense DCLRE1C variant with V-gene and J-gene trimming of TCR beta chains, and an independent cohort replicated the association. Three of the identified cytomegalovirus-associated TCR beta chains were confirmed in vitro to be specific for cytomegalovirus antigens. A later analysis associated 15,000 to 20,000 TCR beta sequences with specific HLA alleles at a false discovery rate of 0.05. Compared with equally common non-associated chains, HLA-associated TCR beta chains in a later analysis were more clonally expanded and had lower generation probabilities. A later analysis reported that several top co-occurrence clusters appeared linked to parvovirus B19, influenza, CMV and Epstein-Barr virus. Roughly 15 rarely observed V segments, including chromosome 9 orphons, were excluded from the earlier analysis of some 590 of the donors because counts were too low. The study gave a list of about 170 TCR beta chains associated with cytomegalovirus. According to a later analysis, TCR association rates differed among HLA loci, with DRB1 alleles showing the most associated TCRs and HLA-C alleles showing the fewest. Roughly uniform sequencing depth across donors was assumed in presence/absence analyses, although this assumption may not hold. A further reported finding was that TCR beta sequences accurately predicted the HLA-A and HLA-B alleles for most subjects in the first cohort. An earlier analysis of 587 of the donors showed that most TCR beta V segments appeared in productive rearrangements either about 90% or about 30% of the time, which broadly matched IMGT annotations. In this cohort, only TCR beta chains were sequenced, and detectable features were limited by the absence of alpha or paired-chain data. A later genetic analysis reported fewer N-insertions in productive TCRs among donors in an Asian-associated ancestry cluster than the roughly 620-donor mean. Most TCR sequences were seen in very few donors, while some public TCRs were found in many individuals. Because some donors lacked HLA typing at each locus, the association tests relied only on the typed subset. A later analysis found that most CMV-associated TCR beta chains appeared HLA-restricted, with HLA associations seemingly driven largely by CMV exposure. The sequencing pipeline was judged likely to have produced a cluster of highly shared sequence variants as a technical artifact.

The germline V gene gives CDR1 as SGHVT and CDR2 as SQSDAQ. The CDR3, cysteine through phenylalanine, is 14 amino acids long. The CDR3 DNA has 42 bases and is translated from base 1. The junction carries 4 bases between V and J, which are trimmed by 0 bases and 1 base respectively. The sample comprised PBMCs. Recombination joined TRBV7-4 with TRBJ2-1; the D gene assignment is ambiguous. The source is a woman between 65 and 79 years old in good health and CMV-seropositive. CDR3 protein: CASSLAESYNEQFF. In nucleotides, the sequence is TGTGCCAGCAGCTTAGCGGAGTCCTACAATGAGCAGTTCTTC.